Listed here is a single T cell receptor (beta chain). The DNA ends 3 residues before the CDR3 does, and the rest of the CDR3 is filled in from the germline J gene. Sequenced by immunoSEQ multiplex PCR; TCRdb stores in-frame clones only, minus some. Its listing shows some 23,000 clones. The CDR3 is 14 residues long. Trimming removed 8 bases at V and 6 bases at J, with 19 bases between. The germline CDR1 and CDR2 sequences are LNHDA and SQIVND (reference sequence). The sample belongs to a study of T cells in women clearing cervical HPV infection. The rearrangement uses TRBV19 and TRBJ1-2, with D perhaps matching TRBD1 (6 bases). Sequencing was done on a sample of blood buffy coat. The TCR originated in a woman aged 18 to 75 with a cervical HPV16 infection that either progressed to CIN3+ or cleared (not recorded which). The CDR3 loop is CASRSTGQINGYTF. The sequenced part of the CDR3 DNA is TGTGCCAGTCGATCAACAGGGCAAATCAATGGC.